The following is a TCR beta chain sequence with its context. The antigen is unknown. This sample stems from a study of T-cell memory formation after mild COVID-19. Study-wide context: The TCR clusters were mostly specific to one donor. The study, taken as a whole, reports: Whereas later expanders leaned CD4+, clones contracting day 15 to 85 showed a balanced CD4/CD8 makeup. In second-wave clones peaking day 37, SARS-CoV-2 specificity remained unconfirmed.

The length of the CDR3 is 17 residues. In germline, CDR1 is SGHAT, CDR2 FQNNGV. V was trimmed by 4 bases and J by 5 bases, leaving 23 bases between them. TCRdb re-called the 5' RACE reads through MiXCR, storing one row per CDR3 protein. The table includes hundreds of thousands of distinct CDR3 sequences, about 20% detected once. Sequencing was performed on PBMCs or a T cell subset sorted from them (not recorded which). The receptor was derived from an adult woman who had mild COVID-19 (a few samples of this study predate the infection). Cell type and time point are not known. This chain uses TRBV11-2 with TRBJ1-1, with a possible D match to TRBD1 (6 bases). The CDR3 coding sequence is TGTGCCAGCAGCTCAACGGACTGGGGGGCGGTTGGTACTGAAGCTTTCTTT. This encodes CASSSTDWGAVGTEAFF.